These T cell receptor beta chains were read from a single sample in a study of blood T cell repertoires in COVID-19. Clones were read by immunoSEQ multiplex PCR, and TCRdb kept only the in-frame ones, dropping some. The repertoire includes about 80,000 clones, roughly four fifths of them detected once, and less than 15% sits in the top ten. The specimen sequenced was peripheral blood. The receptors come from a man older than 75 with acute or convalescent COVID-19. The CDR3 runs from the conserved cysteine through the conserved F or W. Fields, in order: J gene, V gene, clone size, CDR3 length, CDR3 protein. Rows may omit the clone size; those that give it use once, few, many or a size class.

j_call: TRBJ1-4
v_call: TRBV25-1
clone_size: NA
cdr3_length: 15
cdr3_aa: CASSRTGLGDEKLFF

j_call: TRBJ2-1
v_call: TRBV3-1/TRBV3-2
clone_size: NA
cdr3_length: 15
cdr3_aa: CASREQGGSYNEQFF

j_call: TRBJ2-5
v_call: TRBV19
clone_size: NA
cdr3_length: 18
cdr3_aa: CASSLTSGGAFGVETQYF

j_call: TRBJ2-5
v_call: TRBV12-3/TRBV12-4
clone_size: NA
cdr3_length: 11
cdr3_aa: CASSLQETQYF

j_call: TRBJ2-4
v_call: TRBV2
clone_size: NA
cdr3_length: 17
cdr3_aa: CASRVTSGGLAKNIQYF

j_call: TRBJ1-1
v_call: TRBV6-6
clone_size: NA
cdr3_length: 13
cdr3_aa: CASSKMIRAEAFF

j_call: TRBJ2-7
v_call: TRBV2
clone_size: NA
cdr3_length: 17
cdr3_aa: CASSRGSSGESSYEQYF

j_call: TRBJ1-1
v_call: TRBV4-1
clone_size: NA
cdr3_length: 15
cdr3_aa: CASSGAGRIDTEAFF

j_call: TRBJ2-2
v_call: TRBV18
clone_size: once
cdr3_length: 13
cdr3_aa: CASSGQGTGELFF

j_call: TRBJ1-2
v_call: TRBV4-1
clone_size: few
cdr3_length: 14
cdr3_aa: CASSQDIEPSSYTF

j_call: TRBJ2-3
v_call: TRBV9
clone_size: NA
cdr3_length: 17
cdr3_aa: CASNKGGAGLARGTQYF

j_call: TRBJ1-1
v_call: TRBV12-3/TRBV12-4
clone_size: NA
cdr3_length: 13
cdr3_aa: CASSPQTFTEAFF

j_call: TRBJ1-2
v_call: TRBV9
clone_size: NA
cdr3_length: 18
cdr3_aa: CASSAKRGQALTDYGYTF

j_call: TRBJ2-1
v_call: TRBV6-6
clone_size: NA
cdr3_length: 13
cdr3_aa: CASSYSEALGLFF

j_call: TRBJ2-7
v_call: TRBV3-1/TRBV3-2
clone_size: NA
cdr3_length: 15
cdr3_aa: CASSQGTSGGYEQYF

j_call: TRBJ1-4
v_call: TRBV15
clone_size: NA
cdr3_length: 16
cdr3_aa: CATSEDRGATNEKLFF

j_call: TRBJ2-2
v_call: TRBV2
clone_size: NA
cdr3_length: 16
cdr3_aa: CASSRPGTIWTGELFF

j_call: TRBJ1-5
v_call: TRBV6-5
clone_size: few
cdr3_length: 15
cdr3_aa: CASRRQGGGNQPQHF

j_call: TRBJ1-2
v_call: TRBV5-8
clone_size: NA
cdr3_length: 15
cdr3_aa: CASSLGGGAGYGYTF

j_call: TRBJ1-5
v_call: TRBV7-9
clone_size: NA
cdr3_length: 12
cdr3_aa: CASSLGSQPQHF

j_call: TRBJ2-2
v_call: TRBV5-1
clone_size: NA
cdr3_length: 14
cdr3_aa: CASSFRTGSGELFF

j_call: TRBJ1-2
v_call: TRBV30
clone_size: NA
cdr3_length: 12
cdr3_aa: CAWAGGNYGYTF

j_call: TRBJ2-3
v_call: TRBV11-2
clone_size: NA
cdr3_length: 17
cdr3_aa: CASSPPSGTSGFDTQYF

j_call: TRBJ2-3
v_call: TRBV2
clone_size: NA
cdr3_length: 16
cdr3_aa: CASSELGGHGTDTQYF